The 18 T cell receptor beta chains given below trace back to one sample, sequenced in a study of tumor and adjacent non-tumor tissue in lung cancer. The library came from three nested PCR rounds adapted from ARM-PCR protocols. MiXCR, run by TCRdb on the multiplex PCR reads, gives a single entry per CDR3 protein. The sample consists of tens of thousands of distinct CDR3 sequences, over 60% of them appearing once. The template was RNA from unsorted bulk tissue. Material: lung tumor tissue. The source is a woman in her thirties or forties with non-small cell lung cancer.

V and J are TRBV13 and TRBJ1-6; weak D call: TRBD1 (6 bases). V was cut by 5 bases and J by 12 bases, with 20 bases left in between. CDR1 and CDR2 (germline): PRHDT, FYEKMQ (reference sequence). The CDR3 has 15 amino acids. CDR3 in DNA: TGTGCCAGCAGCACAAACAAGGGGGTGTATTTACCCCTCCACTTT. The encoded protein is CASSTNKGVYLPLHF.

This clonotype was counted between two and nine times. A read error may explain this, as a much larger clone is one base away. This rearrangement joins TRBV29-1 to TRBJ2-2, with D possibly being TRBD1 (5 bases). Germline values: CDR1 SQVTM, CDR2 ANQGSEA. The CDR3 is made up of 13 amino acids. CDR3 in amino acids: CRVDRPNTGELFF. The CDR3 bases are TGCAGAGTTGACAGACCGAACACCGGGGAGCTGTTTTTT.

A note on this clonotype: A much larger clone differs from this one at a single base, so this may be a read error. The rearrangement links TRBV6-5 to TRBJ1-1; D may be TRBD1 (6 bases). Germline CDR1 MNHEY, CDR2 SVGAGI. The CDR3 consists of 14 residues. The CDR3 region has the DNA TGTGTCAGCAGCAAAGGGGGGGGGAACACTGAAGCTTTCTTT. It yields the protein CVSSKGGGNTEAFF.

On this clonotype: One junction end disagrees with the germline gene, perhaps due to a read error. The chain couples TRBV11-3 to TRBJ2-3, with 8 bases that match TRBD2. Germline lookup yields CDR1 SGHNT and CDR2 YENEEA. CDR3 length: 17 amino acids. The CDR3: CASSSSLLAGGGDRQYF. The CDR3 DNA is TGTGCCAGCAGCTCAAGCCTTCTAGCCGGGGGGGGAGATAGGCAGTATTTT.

This clonotype occurred a few times. The CDR3 reads CASSEERINEQYF. DNA of the CDR3: TGTGCCAGCAGTGAGGAGCGGATAAACGAGCAGTACTTC. The chain employs TRBV2 and TRBJ2-7; D perhaps matches TRBD2 (5 bases). The V and J ends lost 3 bases and 5 bases respectively, with 11 bases between them. This CDR3 is built from 13 residues. Germline V gene data show CDR1 as SNHLY and CDR2 as FYNNEI.

By its share, this clonotype is medium-sized (0.01 to 0.1%). The chain joins TRBV11-2 to TRBJ2-7; D is unclear. This CDR3 spans 13 amino acids. From germline, CDR1 is SGHAT and CDR2 FQNNGV. Trimming cost V 2 bases and J 9 bases, with 14 bases left between them. The CDR3 protein is CASSLRPVLGQYF. Written as DNA, the CDR3 is TGTGCCAGCAGCTTACGTCCAGTTTTGGGGCAGTACTTC.

Turning to this clonotype: A much larger clone differs from this one at a single base, so this may be a read error. The rearrangement uses TRBV28 and TRBJ2-5; no firm D call. This CDR3 has 13 amino acids. CDR1 and CDR2 (germline): MDHEN, SYDVKM. Trimming removed 3 bases from V and 2 bases from J, with 7 bases in between. CDR3 coding DNA: TGTGCCAGCAGTTTGTGGTTACAAGAGACCCAGTACTTC. It translates to CASSLWLQETQYF.

The chain is built from TRBV11-2 and TRBJ2-2; 8 nucleotides agree with TRBD2. The ends lost 1 base at V and 6 bases at J; junction bases unmatched: 7. The CDR3 loop spans 16 amino acids. The germline V gene encodes CDR1 SGHAT and CDR2 FQNNGV. CDR3 DNA sequence: TGTGCCAGCAGCTTAGTTCCAGCGGGAGTGGCCGGGGAGCTGTTTTTT. Residues: CASSLVPAGVAGELFF.

The rearrangement links TRBV6-2 or TRBV6-3 to TRBJ1-2; D is unresolved. The CDR3 is made up of 13 amino acids. Germline-derived CDR1 and CDR2 are MNHEY and SVGEGT. The V and J ends lost 8 bases and 12 bases respectively, with 22 bases between them. CDR3 protein: CASRDPLNYDHTF. In DNA form, the CDR3 reads TGTGCCAGCCGAGACCCACTTAACTATGACCACACCTTC.

The table lists this clonotype with many counts. The chain's CDR3 is CASSLVAGELFF. In nucleotides, the CDR3 is TGCGCCAGCAGCTTGGTAGCCGGGGAGCTGTTTTTT. The rearrangement joins TRBV5-1 to TRBJ2-2, with no clear D. Germline V gene lookup returns CDR1 SGHRS and CDR2 YFSETQ. Trimming pared 0 bases from V and 6 bases from J, leaving 3 bases between. The CDR3 contains 12 residues.

This clonotype has only a few counts. Being one base from a much bigger clone, this may be a read error. V gene TRBV12-3 or TRBV12-4 combines with J gene TRBJ1-5; D ambiguous. TRBJ2-3 matches the DNA end more closely, so the J call is doubtful. The CDR3 runs to 12 residues. The CDR3 loop is CASSYASQPQYF. CDR3 DNA: TGTGCCAGCAGTTATGCTTCTCAGCCCCAGTATTTT.

Points on this clonotype: The junction shows a germline mismatch at one end, possibly a read error. V usage is TRBV5-4 and J usage is TRBJ2-2; possibly TRBD2 for D (5 bases). The CDR3 length is 15 residues. Germline CDR1 SGHNT, CDR2 YYREEE (reference sequence). The CDR3, as DNA: TGTGCCAGCAACTTGTACGGGTCCAACACCGGGGAGCTATTTTTT. This encodes CASNLYGSNTGELFF.

This clonotype was seen once. A much larger clone lies a single base off, so this may be a read error. The V call is TRBV5-6, the J call TRBJ1-5, with 8 nucleotides matching TRBD1. V trimming: 2 bases; J trimming: 12 bases; junction bases outside the gene matches: 13. The CDR3 extends over 15 amino acids. The germline V gene has CDR1 SGHDT and CDR2 YYEEEE. The DNA for the CDR3 is TGTGCCAGCAGCTTCCGGGGGACAGGCCTCCTGATCCAGCATTTT. Its protein product is CASSFRGTGLLIQHF.

Regarding this clonotype: A clone one base away is much larger, so this may be a read error. This chain uses TRBV30 with TRBJ1-2; 9 positions match TRBD1. This CDR3 region has 15 residues. CDR1 and CDR2 (germline): GTSNPN, SVGIG (reference sequence). In nucleotides, the CDR3 is TGTACCTGGAGCGCCTTCGACAGGGGGAACTATGGCTACACCTTC. Translated, it gives CTWSAFDRGNYGYTF.

A remark on this clonotype: The CDR3 does not close with the conserved phenylalanine or tryptophan, likely indicating a read error. This chain joins TRBV20-1 and TRBJ2-5; tentative D call: TRBD2 (6 bases). The CDR3 consists of 16 residues. Germline assignment: CDR1 DFQATT and CDR2 SNEGSKA (reference sequence). CDR3 DNA: TGCTGTGCTAGAGATCAAGCGGGTCCGAAGTTGGAGACCCAGTACTTA. As protein: CCARDQAGPKLETQYL.

The table lists this clonotype with a count of one. Being one base from a much bigger clone, this may be a read error. This likely comes from a read error, as the CDR3 has no conserved phenylalanine or tryptophan at its end. V gene TRBV5-1 combines with J gene TRBJ2-2, with D perhaps TRBD2 (6 bases). The CDR3 spans 15 residues. The germline CDR1 and CDR2 sequences are SGHRS and YFSETQ. Trimming pared 4 bases from V and 9 bases from J, leaving 19 bases between. The CDR3 loop reads CASSPREGTRRELFY. DNA of the CDR3: TGCGCCAGCAGCCCCAGGGAAGGGACTCGCAGGGAGCTGTTTTAT.

Of note for this clonotype: The junction and the germline gene differ at one end; a read error may be behind it. The gene calls are TRBV29-1 and TRBJ2-5; TRBD2 matches at 7 bases. Germline V gene lookup returns CDR1 SQVTM and CDR2 ANQGSEA. The CDR3 loop spans 15 amino acids. Here the CDR3 reads CSVDSADSLGGTQYF. In nucleotides, the CDR3 is TGCAGCGTTGATTCTGCTGACAGCCTGGGGGGGACCCAATACTTC.

Notes on this clonotype: At one end the junction does not follow the germline gene, possibly because of a read error. The rearrangement uses TRBV6-5 and TRBJ2-3; 8 bases map to TRBD2. CDR3 length equals 16 residues. Germline V gene data show CDR1 as MNHEY and CDR2 as SVGAGI. As DNA, the CDR3 is TGTGCCAGCAGTTATTCTCCCCCGGGGGGGATAGATACACAGTATTTT. Its protein is CASSYSPPGGIDTQYF.